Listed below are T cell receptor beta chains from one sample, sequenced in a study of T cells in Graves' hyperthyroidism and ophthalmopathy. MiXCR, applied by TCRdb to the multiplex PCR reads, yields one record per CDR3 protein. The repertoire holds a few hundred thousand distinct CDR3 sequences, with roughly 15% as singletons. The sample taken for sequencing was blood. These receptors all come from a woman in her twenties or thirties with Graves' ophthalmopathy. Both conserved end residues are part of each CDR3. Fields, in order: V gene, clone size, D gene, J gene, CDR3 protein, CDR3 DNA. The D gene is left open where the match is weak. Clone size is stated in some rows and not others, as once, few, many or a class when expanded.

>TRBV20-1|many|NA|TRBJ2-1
CSANIGDKGDLMQFF
TGCAGTGCTAACATAGGGGACAAGGGAGACTTAATGCAGTTCTTC
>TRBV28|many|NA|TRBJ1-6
CASVQGSYNSPLHF
TGTGCCAGCGTCCAGGGCTCCTATAATTCACCCCTCCACTTT
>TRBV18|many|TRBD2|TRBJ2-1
CASSLGGLAKEQFF
TGTGCCAGCTCACTTGGAGGACTAGCGAAAGAGCAGTTCTTC
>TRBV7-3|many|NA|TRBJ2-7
CASSLNRAGSGEQYF
TGTGCCAGCAGCTTAAATCGGGCAGGGTCGGGCGAGCAGTACTTC
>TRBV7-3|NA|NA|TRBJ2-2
CASSVRVPRDTGELFF
TGTGCCAGCAGCGTAAGGGTCCCTCGGGACACCGGGGAGCTGTTTTTT
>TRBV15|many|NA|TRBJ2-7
CATSRDSYEQYF
TGTGCCACCAGCAGAGATTCCTACGAGCAGTACTTC
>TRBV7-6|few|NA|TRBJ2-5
CASSFLQAYQETQYF
TGTGCCAGCAGCTTTTTACAGGCGTACCAAGAGACCCAGTACTTC
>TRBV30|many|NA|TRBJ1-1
CAWSYTRSMNTEAFF
TGTGCCTGGAGTTACACACGATCAATGAACACTGAAGCTTTCTTT
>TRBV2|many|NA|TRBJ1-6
CASIWRTDQLSLHF
TGTGCCAGCATTTGGAGGACCGATCAACTATCCCTCCACTTT
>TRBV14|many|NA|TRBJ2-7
CASSPRTGSEQYF
TGTGCCAGCAGCCCCCGCACAGGGAGCGAGCAGTACTTC
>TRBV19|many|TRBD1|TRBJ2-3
CASSMLGQGAYTDTQYF
TGTGCCAGTAGTATGCTCGGACAGGGGGCCTACACAGATACGCAGTATTTT
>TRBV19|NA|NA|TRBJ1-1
CASSLRSWGVNTEAFF
TGTGCCAGTAGCCTACGATCCTGGGGGGTGAACACTGAAGCTTTCTTT
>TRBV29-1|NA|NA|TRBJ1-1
CSVGVGMDTEAFF
TGCAGCGTTGGAGTGGGAATGGACACTGAAGCTTTCTTT
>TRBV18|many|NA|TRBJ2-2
CASSLIPHPNTGELFF
TGTGCCAGCTCACTAATTCCCCACCCCAACACCGGGGAGCTGTTTTTT
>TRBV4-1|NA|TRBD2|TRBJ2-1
CASSQERAGVNEQFF
TGCGCCAGCAGCCAAGAACGAGCGGGGGTGAATGAGCAGTTCTTC
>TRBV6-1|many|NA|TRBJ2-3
CASSGLTDSQQYF
TGTGCCAGCAGTGGGTTAACAGACTCGCAGCAGTATTTT
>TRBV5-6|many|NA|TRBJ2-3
CASSLTGRRGTDTQYF
TGTGCCAGCAGCTTGACGGGGCGAAGGGGCACAGATACGCAGTATTTT
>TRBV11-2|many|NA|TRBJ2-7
CASSPGFSYEQYF
TGTGCCAGCAGCCCGGGCTTCTCCTACGAGCAGTACTTC
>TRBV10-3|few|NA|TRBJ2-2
CAIRVQGTGELFF
TGTGCCATCAGGGTTCAGGGAACCGGGGAGCTGTTTTTT
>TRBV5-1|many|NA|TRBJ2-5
CASRRWTAQETQYF
TGCGCCAGCAGGCGATGGACGGCTCAAGAGACCCAGTACTTC
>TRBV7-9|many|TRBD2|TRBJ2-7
CASSSPGGDYEQYF
TGTGCCAGCAGCTCCCCGGGGGGGGATTACGAGCAGTACTTC
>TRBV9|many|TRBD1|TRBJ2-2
CASSVVTGDTGELFF
TGTGCCAGCAGCGTCGTGACAGGGGACACCGGGGAGCTGTTTTTT
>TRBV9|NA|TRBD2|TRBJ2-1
CASTGLASRGEQFF
TGTGCCAGTACGGGACTAGCTTCCCGTGGGGAGCAGTTCTTC
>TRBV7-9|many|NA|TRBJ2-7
CASSPSGYEQYF
TGTGCCAGCAGCCCCAGCGGCTACGAGCAGTACTTC
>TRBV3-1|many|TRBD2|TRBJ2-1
CASSYNQRGGHEQFF
TGTGCCAGCAGCTATAATCAGCGGGGGGGCCATGAGCAGTTCTTC
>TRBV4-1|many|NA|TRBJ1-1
CASSQEPGWDEAFF
TGCGCCAGCAGCCAAGAGCCGGGGTGGGATGAAGCTTTCTTT
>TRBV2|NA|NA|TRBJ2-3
CASSDGPASTDTQYF
TGTGCCAGCAGTGACGGACCGGCTAGCACAGATACGCAGTATTTT
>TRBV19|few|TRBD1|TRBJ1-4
CASSIGTGPEKLFF
TGTGCCAGTAGTATAGGGACAGGGCCTGAAAAACTGTTTTTT
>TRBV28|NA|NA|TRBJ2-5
CASMTDQRYTFGSGTVAQETQYF
NA
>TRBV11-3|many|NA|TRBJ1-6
CASSPTGSPLHF
TGTGCCAGCAGCCCTACAGGTTCACCCCTCCACTTT
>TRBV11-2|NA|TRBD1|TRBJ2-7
CASSLDDRGYEQYF
TGTGCCAGCAGCTTAGATGACAGGGGGTACGAGCAGTACTTC
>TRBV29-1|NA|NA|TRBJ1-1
CSVARQSTEAFF
TGCAGCGTTGCCCGCCAGTCCACTGAAGCTTTCTTT
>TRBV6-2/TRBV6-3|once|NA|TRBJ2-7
CASSYTPAGTTYEQYF
TGTGCCAGCAGTTATACTCCAGCTGGAACGACCTACGAGCAGTACTTC
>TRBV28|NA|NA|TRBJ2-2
CASSPLRDTGGWGFTGELFF
TGTGCCAGCAGCCCGCTTCGGGACACAGGCGGATGGGGTTTTACCGGGGAGCTGTTTTTT
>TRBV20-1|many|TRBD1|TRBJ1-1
CSATDRAEAFF
TGCAGTGCTACCGACAGGGCAGAAGCTTTCTTT
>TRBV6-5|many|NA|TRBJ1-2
CASSYTGRYYGYTF
TGTGCCAGCAGTTATACGGGACGCTACTATGGCTACACCTTC
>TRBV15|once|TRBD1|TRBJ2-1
CATSRDLGTGPYNEQFF
TGTGCCACCAGCAGAGATTTAGGGACAGGGCCCTACAATGAGCAGTTCTTC
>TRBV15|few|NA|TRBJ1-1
CATSRDRFMNTEAFF
TGTGCCACCAGCAGAGATCGGTTCATGAACACTGAAGCTTTCTTT
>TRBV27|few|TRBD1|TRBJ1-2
CASSSTRTGEGYTF
TGTGCCAGCAGCTCTACCAGGACAGGGGAAGGCTACACCTTC
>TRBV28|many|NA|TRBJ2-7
CASSSPGLSSYEQYF
TGTGCCAGCAGTTCCCCGGGACTTAGCTCCTACGAGCAGTACTTC
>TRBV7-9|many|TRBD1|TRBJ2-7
CASSADRAGEQYF
TGTGCCAGCAGCGCGGACAGGGCGGGCGAGCAGTACTTC
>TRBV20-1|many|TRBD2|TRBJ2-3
CSARKTGTRGTDTQYF
TGCAGTGCTAGAAAGACCGGGACTAGGGGCACAGATACGCAGTATTTT
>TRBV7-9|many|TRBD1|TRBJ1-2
CASSNQGGDGYTF
TGTGCCAGCAGTAATCAGGGGGGTGATGGCTACACCTTC
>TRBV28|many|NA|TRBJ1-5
CASSFTRAQYQPQHF
TGTGCCAGCAGTTTTACCAGGGCCCAATATCAGCCCCAGCATTTT
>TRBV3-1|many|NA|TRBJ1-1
CASSRLDRSEAFF
TGTGCCAGCAGCCGTCTCGACAGGAGTGAAGCTTTCTTT
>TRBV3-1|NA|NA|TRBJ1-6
CASSQDHGRAPLHF
TGTGCCAGCAGCCAAGATCATGGCAGGGCCCCCCTCCACTTT
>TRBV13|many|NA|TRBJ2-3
CASSRWFSSTDTQYF
TGTGCCAGCAGCCGATGGTTTTCTAGCACAGATACGCAGTATTTT
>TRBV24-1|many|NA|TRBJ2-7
CATSDPGTYEQYF
TGTGCCACCAGTGACCCAGGCACCTACGAGCAGTACTTC
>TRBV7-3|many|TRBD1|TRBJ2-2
CASSQTGGGTGELFF
TGTGCCAGCAGCCAAACAGGGGGAGGCACCGGGGAGCTGTTTTTT